Below are 29 T cell receptor beta chains sequenced from a single sample in a study of PD-L1 blockade in urothelial cancer (dated by TCRdb to 2015 to 2018). According to the study, the label for this sample's time point signals: pretreatment peripheral blood. Preparation of the library involved the immunoSEQ multiplex PCR assay. In its TCRdb copy, this immuneACCESS table keeps in-frame sequences only and misses some clones. Where compared with another copy, unresolved V genes explain less than half of these, and the others have no known cause. The sample profile shows more than 85,000 clones; over 75% of them were found once. The ten largest clones represent roughly 2% of the sample. This material consisted of PBMCs, taken around atezolizumab (anti-PD-L1) treatment. Receptors were obtained from a man aged 60 to 69 with urothelial cancer.

The chain uses TRBV27 and TRBJ2-1; 8 nucleotides line up with TRBD2. The CDR3 totals 17 residues. Looked up from germline, CDR1 is MNHEY and CDR2 is SMNVEV (reference sequence). With 6 bases clipped from V and 0 bases from J, the junction kept 10 bases outside the gene matches. The CDR3 DNA reads TGTGCCAGCAGGAGACTAGCGCTCAGAAGCTCCTACAATGAGCAGTTCTTC. The encoded protein is CASRRLALRSSYNEQFF.

This clone was picked up one time. The junction and the germline gene differ at one end; a read error may be behind it. The V and J genes are TRBV27 and TRBJ2-3; tentatively, D is TRBD2 (5 bases). The CDR3 is 15 amino acids. Germline V gene data show CDR1 as MNHEY and CDR2 as SMNVEV (reference sequence). The CDR3 loop reads CASSLLAFSTDTQYF. The DNA of the CDR3 is TGTGCCAGCAGCTTATTAGCGTTTAGCACAGATACGCAGTATTTT.

The gene calls are TRBV6-5 and TRBJ2-5; D is perhaps TRBD2 (7 bases). CDR3 length: 15 amino acids. V was clipped by 2 bases and J by 4 bases, with 14 bases between them. Per germline, CDR1 MNHEY and CDR2 SVGAGI. CDR3: CASSYRGGASETQYF. The CDR3 nucleotides are TGTGCCAGCAGTTACAGGGGGGGGGCCTCAGAGACCCAGTACTTC.

The V call is TRBV2, the J call TRBJ1-5; D perhaps matches TRBD1 (5 bases). Germline V gene sequence: CDR1 SNHLY, CDR2 FYNNEI. Trimming removed 6 bases from V and 7 bases from J, with 16 bases in between. CDR3 length equals 14 residues. DNA for the CDR3: TGTGCCAGCAGAGGGGATGGGGCACGACAGCCCCAGCATTTT. Its protein product is CASRGDGARQPQHF.

The rearrangement joins TRBV4-2 to TRBJ1-2; 7 nucleotides line up with TRBD1. The CDR3 runs 16 residues. Germline CDR1 LGHNA, CDR2 YNFKEQ. Losses at the gene ends were 0 bases for V and 7 bases for J; bases not matched to a gene: 11. CDR3 nucleotides: TGTGCCAGCAGCCAAGACACAGCACAGGGGTGGGGTGGCTACACCTTC. Its translation: CASSQDTAQGWGGYTF.

The chain combines TRBV13 with TRBJ1-1; D call uncertain. This CDR3 comprises 13 residues. V was shortened by 6 bases and J by 6 bases, with 14 bases between the two germline ends. CDR1 and CDR2 from the germline V gene are PRHDT and FYEKMQ (reference sequence). CDR3 in amino acids: CASSLDDRAEAFF. In DNA form, the CDR3 reads TGTGCCAGCAGTCTAGACGATAGAGCTGAAGCTTTCTTT.

The V and J genes are TRBV10-1 and TRBJ1-2; 7 bases align to TRBD1. Germline values: CDR1 WNHNN, CDR2 SYGVQD (reference sequence). The CDR3 loop spans 13 amino acids. V was clipped by 6 bases and J by 6 bases; unmatched bases: 7. CDR3 DNA: TGCGCCAGCAGCGCTAAGACAGGGAATGGCTACACCTTC. This encodes CASSAKTGNGYTF.

The chain couples TRBV6-5 to TRBJ2-7; D might be TRBD2 (6 bases). This CDR3 is built from 14 residues. The germline gives CDR1 MNHEY, CDR2 SVGAGI. V lost 7 bases and J lost 6, with 19 bases in between. CDR3: CASTPRGIPSEQYF. As DNA, the CDR3 is TGTGCCAGCACCCCCCGGGGGATTCCCAGCGAGCAGTACTTC.

The CDR3 region is CASSLRDRKTGELFF. Written as DNA, the CDR3 is TGTGCCAGCAGCTTAAGGGACAGAAAGACCGGGGAGCTGTTTTTT. The V gene is TRBV7-3, the J gene TRBJ2-2; 7 nucleotides agree with TRBD1. The CDR3 spans 15 residues. Looked up from germline, CDR1 is SGHTA and CDR2 is FQGTGA. V was pared by 1 base and J by 5 bases, with 4 bases of the junction left unmatched.

This rearrangement joins TRBV2 to TRBJ2-7; a weak D match, TRBD2 (5 bases). CDR1 is SNHLY, CDR2 FYNNEI, per germline. There are 15 residues in the CDR3. Trimming shortened V by 3 bases and J by 7 bases, and 19 bases separated the two germline ends. In DNA, the CDR3 is TGTGCCAGCAGTGAGACCCGACTAAGGATGAGTGAGCAGTACTTC. This gives the protein CASSETRLRMSEQYF.

In its sample, this clone was seen a few times. This chain joins TRBV19 and TRBJ1-1; TRBD1 agrees at 9 bases. The J segment lost 6 bases and the V segment lost 5 bases, leaving 7 bases of the junction unmatched. Germline V gene sequence: CDR1 LNHDA, CDR2 SQIVND (reference sequence). The CDR3 is 14 amino acids. CDR3 residues: CASSLRTGEAEAFF. CDR3 in DNA: TGTGCCAGTAGTCTCAGGACAGGGGAGGCTGAAGCTTTCTTT.

This rearrangement joins TRBV5-1 to TRBJ2-7; D is perhaps TRBD1 (5 bases). CDR3 length equals 15 residues. Germline CDR1 SGHRS, CDR2 YFSETQ. Trimming stripped 0 bases from V and 5 bases from J, with 15 bases between. The CDR3 spells CASSLDGRAGNEQYF. The DNA of the CDR3 is TGCGCCAGCAGCTTGGACGGCAGGGCAGGGAACGAGCAGTACTTC.

This clone was seen a single time. The CDR3 region has the DNA TGTGCCAGCAGTGCGTATTCGTTGAGCGGGAGGATGTTCGAGCAGTACTTC. Protein: CASSAYSLSGRMFEQYF. The chain links TRBV6-1 to TRBJ2-7; 9 nucleotides agree with TRBD2. The germline CDR1 and CDR2 sequences are MNHNS and SASEGT. Trimming at V came to 4 bases and at J to 6 bases, leaving 16 bases not matched to a gene. CDR3 length equals 17 residues.

This chain uses TRBV19 with TRBJ1-1; no definite D call. The length of the CDR3 is 12 residues. CDR1 is LNHDA, CDR2 SQIVND, per germline (reference sequence). The germline V and J ends were trimmed by 5 bases and 2 bases, with 6 bases remaining between them. The CDR3 region is CASSPLNTEAFF. In DNA form, the CDR3 reads TGTGCCAGTAGTCCCCTCAACACTGAAGCTTTCTTT.

The chain has TRBV30 and TRBJ2-4, with D uncertain. This CDR3 region has 14 residues. CDR1 is GTSNPN and CDR2 is SVGIG in the germline V gene (reference sequence). V shed 3 bases and J shed 3 bases, with 12 bases lying between them. CDR3 residues: CAWRAGSGKNIQYF. The CDR3, as DNA: TGTGCCTGGAGGGCAGGATCTGGCAAAAACATTCAGTACTTC.

This clone has more than one count but fewer than ten. CDR3 sequence (DNA): TGTGCCAGTAGTGGACAGGGGATCAATGAGCAGTTCTTC. Encoded protein: CASSGQGINEQFF. The chain links TRBV19 to TRBJ2-1; 9 bases align to TRBD1. In germline, CDR1 is LNHDA, CDR2 SQIVND (reference sequence). V was pared by 5 bases and J by 6 bases, with 2 bases of the junction left unmatched. CDR3 length: 13 residues. The full variable domain, completed using reference TRBV19 and TRBJ2-1, is DGGITQSPKYLFRKEGQNVTLSCEQNLNHDAMYWYRQDPGQGLRLIYYSQIVNDFQKGDIAEGYSVSREKKESFPLTVTSAQKNPTAFYLCASSGQGINEQFFGPGTRLTVL.

V and J are TRBV7-9 and TRBJ2-7, with a weak D call TRBD2 (6 bases). The germline V and J ends were trimmed by 5 bases and 0 bases, with 11 bases remaining between them. Germline V gene lookup returns CDR1 SEHNR and CDR2 FQNEAQ (reference sequence). CDR3 length equals 14 residues. CDR3 DNA sequence: TGTGCCAGCAGCATAAGGGGAGGCTCCTACGAGCAGTACTTC. Protein product: CASSIRGGSYEQYF.

This chain joins TRBV4-3 and TRBJ2-5; 8 bases align to TRBD2. Germline V gives CDR1 LGHNA, CDR2 YSLEER. The CDR3 is made up of 16 amino acids. The trim removed 1 base at V and 1 base at J, leaving 5 bases unmatched. The chain's CDR3 is CASSQGLARLQETQYF. The CDR3 DNA is TGCGCCAGCAGCCAAGGACTAGCGAGACTCCAAGAGACCCAGTACTTC.

The chain is built from TRBV13 and TRBJ2-5; D uncertain. The CDR3 length is 13 residues. With 1 base removed from V and 7 bases from J, the gap between germline ends came to 10 bases. CDR1 and CDR2 from the germline V gene are PRHDT and FYEKMQ (reference sequence). DNA of the CDR3: TGTGCCAGCAGCTTAGCAGGTGATGGGACCCAGTACTTC. It codes for CASSLAGDGTQYF.

This clone was picked up one time. The chain is built from TRBV7-6 and TRBJ1-1; 7 bases are a match to TRBD1. The germline V gene encodes CDR1 SGHVS and CDR2 FNYEAQ. This CDR3 comprises 14 residues. With 5 bases clipped from V and 1 base from J, the junction kept 4 bases outside the gene matches. The CDR3 region is CASSRGQTNTEAFF. The DNA for the CDR3 is TGTGCCAGCAGCCGGGGACAGACGAACACTGAAGCTTTCTTT.

The CDR3 here is CASSHPGQGSYEQYF. The CDR3 DNA is TGCGCCAGCAGCCACCCGGGACAGGGGTCCTACGAGCAGTACTTC. The chain employs TRBV4-1 and TRBJ2-7; TRBD1 matches 10 bases. Germline CDR1 is MGHRA and CDR2 is YSYEKL. The length of the CDR3 is 15 residues. The V gene end was trimmed by 3 bases and the J gene end by 1 base; junction bases not matched to a gene: 3.

The chain couples TRBV6-5 to TRBJ1-6, with 10 bases identical to TRBD1. There are 15 residues in the CDR3. V trimming: 6 bases; J trimming: 2 bases; junction bases outside the gene matches: 1. Germline CDR1 is MNHEY and CDR2 is SVGAGI. CDR3 residues: CASRDRGAYNSPLHF. The DNA for the CDR3 is TGTGCCAGCAGGGACAGGGGGGCCTATAATTCACCCCTCCACTTT.

This clone was counted between two and nine times. V is TRBV4-2 and J is TRBJ2-1; 9 nucleotides align to TRBD2. Germline V CDR1 and CDR2: LGHNA, YNFKEQ. V was pared by 4 bases and J by 7 bases, with 8 bases of the junction left unmatched. This CDR3 spans 15 amino acids. Here the CDR3 DNA reads TGTGCCAGCAGCCCTAGGGGGGCGGGGGGGAATGAGCAGTTCTTC. Amino acid sequence: CASSPRGAGGNEQFF.

This clone was detected once. CDR3 region: CASSLLAPGQGGTEAFF. The CDR3 DNA is TGTGCCAGCAGCTTACTCGCTCCGGGACAGGGGGGCACTGAAGCTTTCTTT. This chain connects TRBV7-2 to TRBJ1-1; 11 nucleotides line up with TRBD1. CDR1 and CDR2 (germline): SGHTA, FQGNSA. V gave up 2 bases and J gave up 4 bases; unmatched junction bases: 9. The CDR3 is 17 amino acids.

DNA of the CDR3: TGTGCCAGCAGCCCCCAGGGAGGAAACACCATATATTTT. It specifies CASSPQGGNTIYF. This sequence joins TRBV9 and TRBJ1-3, with TRBD1 as a possible D gene (5 bases). This CDR3 comprises 13 residues. The V end was cut by 4 bases, the J end by 4 bases, with 9 bases between. Germline V gene lookup returns CDR1 SGDLS and CDR2 YYNGEE.

V gene TRBV5-1 combines with J gene TRBJ2-1; 10 bases align to TRBD2. The germline V gene has CDR1 SGHRS and CDR2 YFSETQ. CDR3 length: 14 residues. J lost 10 bases, V lost 5 bases, and 9 bases had no gene match. The CDR3 nucleotides are TGCGCCAGCAGGATGAGCGGGGGGGCACCCGAGCAGTTCTTC. Its protein is CASRMSGGAPEQFF.

The chain joins TRBV2 to TRBJ2-7; D is possibly TRBD2 (5 bases). The CDR3 extends over 13 amino acids. The germline CDR1 and CDR2 sequences are SNHLY and FYNNEI. Between the trimmed V and J ends, which lost 5 bases and 1 base, there was a span of 9 bases. The CDR3: CASSRETSYEQYF. In DNA form, the CDR3 reads TGTGCCAGCAGTAGGGAGACATCCTACGAGCAGTACTTC.

This clone was recorded once. The V gene is TRBV30, the J gene TRBJ2-7; tentative D call: TRBD2 (6 bases). CDR3 length equals 11 residues. Deletions cut 5 bases from V and 8 bases from J, with 13 bases between. Germline CDR1 reads GTSNPN; CDR2 reads SVGIG (reference sequence). CDR3 amino acids: CAWRVGGKQYF. In DNA form, the CDR3 reads TGTGCCTGGCGGGTTGGGGGGAAGCAGTACTTC.

This chain joins TRBV9 and TRBJ2-1; D unresolved. The germline CDR1 and CDR2 sequences are SGDLS and YYNGEE. Deletions cut 0 bases from V and 3 bases from J, with 7 bases between. This CDR3 spans 14 amino acids. CDR3 sequence: CASSVGRDYNEQFF. The CDR3 DNA reads TGTGCCAGCAGCGTAGGTCGAGACTACAATGAGCAGTTCTTC.